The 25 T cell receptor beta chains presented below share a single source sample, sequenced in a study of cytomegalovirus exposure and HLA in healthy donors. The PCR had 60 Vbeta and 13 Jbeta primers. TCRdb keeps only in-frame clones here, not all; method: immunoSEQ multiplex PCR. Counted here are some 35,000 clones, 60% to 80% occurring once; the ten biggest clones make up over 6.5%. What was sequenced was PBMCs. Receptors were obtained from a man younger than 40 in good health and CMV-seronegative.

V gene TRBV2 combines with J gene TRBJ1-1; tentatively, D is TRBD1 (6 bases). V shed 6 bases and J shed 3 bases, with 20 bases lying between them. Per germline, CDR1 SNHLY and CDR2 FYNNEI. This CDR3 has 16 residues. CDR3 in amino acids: CASSNTGFRTDTEAFF. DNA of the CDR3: TGTGCCAGCAGCAATACAGGGTTTCGCACGGACACTGAAGCTTTCTTT.

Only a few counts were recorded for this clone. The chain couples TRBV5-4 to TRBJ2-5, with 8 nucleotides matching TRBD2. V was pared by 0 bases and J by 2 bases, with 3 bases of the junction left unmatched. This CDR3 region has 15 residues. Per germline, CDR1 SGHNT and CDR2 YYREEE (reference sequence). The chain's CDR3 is CASSLAGGGQETQYF. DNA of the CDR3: TGTGCCAGCAGCTTGGCGGGGGGGGGTCAAGAGACCCAGTACTTC.

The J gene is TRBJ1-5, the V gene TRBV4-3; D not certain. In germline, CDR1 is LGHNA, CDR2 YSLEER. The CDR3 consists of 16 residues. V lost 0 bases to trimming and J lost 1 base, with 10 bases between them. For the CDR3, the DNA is TGCGCCAGCAGCCAAGATTGGCAGCGAAGCAATCAGCCCCAGCATTTT. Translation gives CASSQDWQRSNQPQHF.

The CDR3 bases are TGCAGCGGAGACAGGGACACCGGGGAGCTGTTTTTT. It codes for CSGDRDTGELFF. V usage is TRBV29-1 and J usage is TRBJ2-2; 7 bases agree with TRBD1. There are 12 residues in the CDR3. V shed 7 bases and J 3 bases; nucleotides not matched to a gene: 2. Germline V gene sequence: CDR1 SQVTM, CDR2 ANQGSEA.

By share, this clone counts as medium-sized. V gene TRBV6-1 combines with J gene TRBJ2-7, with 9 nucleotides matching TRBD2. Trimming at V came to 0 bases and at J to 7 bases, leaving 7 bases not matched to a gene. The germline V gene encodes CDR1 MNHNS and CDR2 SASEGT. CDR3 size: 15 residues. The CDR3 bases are TGTGCCAGCAGTGAAGCTAGCGGGGGCGCCTGGGAGCAGTACTTC. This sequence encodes CASSEASGGAWEQYF.

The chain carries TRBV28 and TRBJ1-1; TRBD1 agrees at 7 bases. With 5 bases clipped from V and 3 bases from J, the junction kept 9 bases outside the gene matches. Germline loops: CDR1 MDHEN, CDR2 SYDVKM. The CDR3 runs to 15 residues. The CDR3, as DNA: TGTGCCAGCAGTCAAAGGACAGGAGGCGACACTGAAGCTTTCTTT. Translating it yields CASSQRTGGDTEAFF. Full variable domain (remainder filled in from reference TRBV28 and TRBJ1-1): DVKVTQSSRYLVKRTGEKVFLECVQDMDHENMFWYRQDPGLGLRLIYFSYDVKMKEKGDIPEGYSVSREKKERFSLILESASTNQTSMYLCASSQRTGGDTEAFFGQGTRLTVV.

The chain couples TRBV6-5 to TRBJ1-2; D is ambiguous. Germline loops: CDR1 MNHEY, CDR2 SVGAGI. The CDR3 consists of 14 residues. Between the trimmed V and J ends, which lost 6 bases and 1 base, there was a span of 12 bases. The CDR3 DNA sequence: TGTGCCAGCAGACAGATGGGTCTTAACTATGGCTACACCTTC. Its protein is CASRQMGLNYGYTF.

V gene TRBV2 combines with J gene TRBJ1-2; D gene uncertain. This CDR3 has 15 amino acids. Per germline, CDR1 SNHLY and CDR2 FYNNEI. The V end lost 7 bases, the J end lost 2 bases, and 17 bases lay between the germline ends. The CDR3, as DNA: TGTGCCAGCATAGTGATGGAGACTATAAACTATGGCTACACCTTC. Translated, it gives CASIVMETINYGYTF.

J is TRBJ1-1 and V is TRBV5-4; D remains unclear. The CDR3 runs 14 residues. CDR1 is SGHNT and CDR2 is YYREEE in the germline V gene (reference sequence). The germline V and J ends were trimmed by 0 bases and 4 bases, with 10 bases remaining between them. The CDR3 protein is CASSLGQASTEAFF. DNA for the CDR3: TGTGCCAGCAGCTTGGGTCAGGCCTCCACTGAAGCTTTCTTT.

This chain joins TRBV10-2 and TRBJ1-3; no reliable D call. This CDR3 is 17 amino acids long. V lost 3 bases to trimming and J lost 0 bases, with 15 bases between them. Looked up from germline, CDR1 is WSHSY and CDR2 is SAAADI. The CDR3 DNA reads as TGCGCCAGCAGTGAAGCCTCTACCCTACTCTCTGGAAACACCATATATTTT. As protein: CASSEASTLLSGNTIYF.

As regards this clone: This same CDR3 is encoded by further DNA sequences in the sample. The CDR3 nucleotides are TGTGCCGGTCAGAGGACAGTCGAAACCGGGGAGCTGTTTTTT. The encoded protein is CAGQRTVETGELFF. The J gene is TRBJ2-2, the V gene TRBV6-1; D is perhaps TRBD1 (6 bases). There are 14 residues in the CDR3. The germline V and J ends were trimmed by 11 bases and 5 bases, with 18 bases remaining between them. Looked up from germline, CDR1 is MNHNS and CDR2 is SASEGT.

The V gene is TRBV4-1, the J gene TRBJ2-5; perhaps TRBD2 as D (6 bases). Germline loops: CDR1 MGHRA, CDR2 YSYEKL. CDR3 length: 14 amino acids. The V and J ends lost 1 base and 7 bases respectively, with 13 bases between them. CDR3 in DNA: TGCGCCAGCAGCCAAGTAGGTGGGCGGGGGACCCAGTACTTC. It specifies CASSQVGGRGTQYF.

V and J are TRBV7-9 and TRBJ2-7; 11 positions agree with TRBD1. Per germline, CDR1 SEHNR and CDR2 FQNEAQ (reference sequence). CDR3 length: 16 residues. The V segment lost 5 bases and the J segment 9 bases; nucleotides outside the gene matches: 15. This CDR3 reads CASSPGGTGGLRGQYF. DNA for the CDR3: TGTGCCAGCAGCCCCGGTGGGACAGGGGGGCTTAGAGGGCAGTACTTC.

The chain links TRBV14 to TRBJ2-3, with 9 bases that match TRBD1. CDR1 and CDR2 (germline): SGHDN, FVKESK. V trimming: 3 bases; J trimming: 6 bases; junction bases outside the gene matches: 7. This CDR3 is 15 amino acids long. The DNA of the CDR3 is TGTGCCAGCAGCCACGGGACAGGGTGGTGGGATACGCAGTATTTT. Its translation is CASSHGTGWWDTQYF.

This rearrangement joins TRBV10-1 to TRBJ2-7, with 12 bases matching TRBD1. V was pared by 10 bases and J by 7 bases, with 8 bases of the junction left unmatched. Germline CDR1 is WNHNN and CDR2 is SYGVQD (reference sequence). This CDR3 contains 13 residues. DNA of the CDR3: TGCGCCACTGGGGGACAGGGGGCCCGGGAGCAGTACTTC. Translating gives CATGGQGAREQYF.

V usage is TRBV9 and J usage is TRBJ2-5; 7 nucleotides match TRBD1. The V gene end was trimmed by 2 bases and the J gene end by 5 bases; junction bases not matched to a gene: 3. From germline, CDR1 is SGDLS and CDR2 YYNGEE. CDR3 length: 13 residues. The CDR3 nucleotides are TGTGCCAGCAGCGTCGGGACAGCGGAGACCCAGTACTTC. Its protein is CASSVGTAETQYF.

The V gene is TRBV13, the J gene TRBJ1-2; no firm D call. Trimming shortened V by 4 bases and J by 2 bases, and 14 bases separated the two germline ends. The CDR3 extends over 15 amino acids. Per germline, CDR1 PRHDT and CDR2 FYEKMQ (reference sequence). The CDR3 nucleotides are TGTGCCAGCAGCTCCCCATCTGGCGGGAACTATGGCTACACCTTC. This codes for CASSSPSGGNYGYTF.

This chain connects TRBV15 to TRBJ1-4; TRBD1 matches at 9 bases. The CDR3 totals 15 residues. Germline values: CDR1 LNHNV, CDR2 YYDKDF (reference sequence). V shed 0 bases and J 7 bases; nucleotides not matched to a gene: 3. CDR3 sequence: CATSREDRGGEKLFF. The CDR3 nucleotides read TGTGCCACCAGCAGAGAGGACAGGGGTGGTGAAAAACTGTTTTTT.

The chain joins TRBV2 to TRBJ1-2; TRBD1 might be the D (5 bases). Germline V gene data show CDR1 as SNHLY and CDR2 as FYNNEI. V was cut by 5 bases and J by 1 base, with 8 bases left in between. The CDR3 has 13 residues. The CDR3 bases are TGTGCCAGCAGTCAAGACAGTAACTATGGCTACACCTTC. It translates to CASSQDSNYGYTF.

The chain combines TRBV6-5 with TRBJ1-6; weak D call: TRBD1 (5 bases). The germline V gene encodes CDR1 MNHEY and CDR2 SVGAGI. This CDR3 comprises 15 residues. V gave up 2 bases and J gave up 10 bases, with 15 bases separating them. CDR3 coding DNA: TGTGCCAGCAGTTACCGGCGCGGCAGGGAATCACCCCTCCACTTT. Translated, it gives CASSYRRGRESPLHF.

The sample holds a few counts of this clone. CDR3 residues: CASRTTAHSNQPQHF. CDR3 in DNA: TGTGCCAGTAGGACTACGGCCCATTCCAATCAGCCCCAGCATTTT. The J gene is TRBJ1-5, the V gene TRBV19; D unresolved. Germline CDR1 reads LNHDA; CDR2 reads SQIVND (reference sequence). The V end lost 6 bases, the J end lost 3 bases, and 15 bases lay between the germline ends. This CDR3 is built from 15 residues.

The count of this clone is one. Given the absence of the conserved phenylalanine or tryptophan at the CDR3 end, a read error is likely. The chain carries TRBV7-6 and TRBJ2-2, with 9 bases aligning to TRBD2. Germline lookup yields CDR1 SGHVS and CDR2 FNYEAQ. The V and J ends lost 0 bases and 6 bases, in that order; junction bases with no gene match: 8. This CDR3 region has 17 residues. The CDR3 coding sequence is TGTGCCAGCAGCTTAGCATCCGCGGGAGGGCTAGCCGGGGAGCTGTTTGTT. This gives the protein CASSLASAGGLAGELFV.

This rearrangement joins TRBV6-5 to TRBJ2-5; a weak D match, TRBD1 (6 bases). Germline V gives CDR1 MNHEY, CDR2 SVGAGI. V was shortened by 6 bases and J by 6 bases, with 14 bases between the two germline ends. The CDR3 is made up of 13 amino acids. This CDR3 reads CASRAGARKTQYF. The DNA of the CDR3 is TGTGCCAGCAGGGCAGGGGCGAGGAAGACCCAGTACTTC.

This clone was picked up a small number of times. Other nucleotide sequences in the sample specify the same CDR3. DNA for the CDR3: TGTGCCAGCAGCCCCGGACAGGGAGACTATGGCTACACCTTC. It translates to CASSPGQGDYGYTF. The gene calls are TRBV7-8 and TRBJ1-2, with 8 nucleotides matching TRBD1. Germline lookup yields CDR1 SGHVS and CDR2 FQNEAQ. The V and J ends lost 5 bases and 3 bases, in that order; junction bases with no gene match: 5. This CDR3 comprises 14 residues. The whole variable domain, remainder taken from reference TRBV7-8 and TRBJ1-2, is GAGVSQSPRYKVAKRGQDVALRCDPISGHVSLFWYQQALGQGPEFLTYFQNEAQLDKSGLPSDRFFAERPEGSVSTLKIQRTQQEDSAVYLCASSPGQGDYGYTFGSGTRLTVV.

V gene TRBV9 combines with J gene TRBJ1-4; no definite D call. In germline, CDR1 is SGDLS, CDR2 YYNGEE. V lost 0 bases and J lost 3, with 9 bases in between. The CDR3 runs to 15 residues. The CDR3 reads CASSVEEGPNEKLFF. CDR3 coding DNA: TGTGCCAGCAGCGTAGAAGAGGGTCCTAATGAAAAACTGTTTTTT.